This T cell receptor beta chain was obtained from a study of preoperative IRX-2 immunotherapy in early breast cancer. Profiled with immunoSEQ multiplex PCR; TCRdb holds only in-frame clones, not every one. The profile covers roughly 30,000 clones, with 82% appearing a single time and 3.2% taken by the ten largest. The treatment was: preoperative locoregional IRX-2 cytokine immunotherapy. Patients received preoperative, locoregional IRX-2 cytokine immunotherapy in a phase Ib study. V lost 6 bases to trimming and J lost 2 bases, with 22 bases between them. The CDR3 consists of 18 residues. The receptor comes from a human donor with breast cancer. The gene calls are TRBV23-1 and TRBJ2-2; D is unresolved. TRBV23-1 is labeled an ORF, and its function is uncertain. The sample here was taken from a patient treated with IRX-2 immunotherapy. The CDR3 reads CASSQVLIGLINTGELFF. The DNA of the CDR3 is TGCGCCAGCAGCCAAGTACTCATCGGGCTAATCAACACCGGGGAGCTGTTTTTT.